These 30 T cell receptor beta chains share one sample of origin, sequenced in a study of radiation and T cells in renal cell carcinoma. The protocol was immunoSEQ multiplex PCR, while the TCRdb copy is restricted to in-frame clones and leaves out a portion. This repertoire shows about 18,000 clones, about 50% found once; its top ten account for roughly 10%. Specified treatment: 15 Gy SBRT to primary tumor, nephrectomy 4 weeks later. Material: tumor tissue, obtained from a patient whose treatment included radiotherapy and nephrectomy. Receptor source: a man in his fifties with renal cell carcinoma.

V gene TRBV5-4 combines with J gene TRBJ1-2; no definite D call. This CDR3 is built from 14 residues. Trimming took off 2 bases at V and 3 bases at J, with 11 bases between the two ends. The germline V gene has CDR1 SGHNT and CDR2 YYREEE (reference sequence). CDR3 DNA sequence: TGTGCCAGCAGCTTACACGGAGCTGACTATGGCTACACCTTC. It encodes CASSLHGADYGYTF. Based on the CDR3 plus reference TRBV5-4 and TRBJ1-2, the full variable domain is ETGVTQSPTHLIKTRGQQVTLRCSSQSGHNTVSWYQQALGQGPQFIFQYYREEENGRGNFPPRFSGLQFPNYSSELNVNALELDDSALYLCASSLHGADYGYTFGSGTRLTVV.

J is TRBJ1-1 and V is TRBV18; possible D gene TRBD1, 6 bases. The CDR3 spans 15 residues. Per germline, CDR1 KGHSH and CDR2 LQKENI. Trimming pared 4 bases from V and 0 bases from J, leaving 12 bases between. The CDR3 reads CASSQDRGMNTEAFF. The CDR3 region has the DNA TGTGCCAGCTCACAGGACAGAGGAATGAACACTGAAGCTTTCTTT.

V gene TRBV5-1 combines with J gene TRBJ2-1, with 14 nucleotides matching TRBD2. The CDR3 is made up of 19 amino acids. Germline trimming cut 2 bases from V and 2 bases from J; bases unmatched to any gene: 9. CDR1 and CDR2 (germline): SGHRS, YFSETQ. This CDR3 reads CASSLLGLAGETTYNEQFF. The CDR3 DNA reads TGCGCCAGCAGCTTATTGGGACTAGCGGGAGAGACAACCTACAATGAGCAGTTCTTC.

The chain employs TRBV18 and TRBJ1-2; possibly TRBD1 for D (6 bases). The CDR3 is made up of 13 amino acids. Per the germline V gene, CDR1 is KGHSH and CDR2 is LQKENI. V lost 3 bases to trimming and J lost 8 bases, with 13 bases between them. This CDR3 reads CASSPQGWAGYTF. The CDR3, as DNA: TGTGCCAGCTCACCGCAGGGGTGGGCAGGCTACACCTTC.

CDR3 nucleotides: TGTGCCAGCAGTTTACGCCTCCTATACACAGATACGCAGTATTTT. Translation gives CASSLRLLYTDTQYF. The rearrangement joins TRBV27 to TRBJ2-3, with D unclear. The CDR3 sequence is 15 residues long. Trimming pared 2 bases from V and 2 bases from J, leaving 11 bases between. In germline, CDR1 is MNHEY, CDR2 SMNVEV (reference sequence).

The genes are TRBV10-3 and TRBJ1-1; D may be TRBD1 (5 bases). CDR1 is ENHRY, CDR2 SYGVKD, per germline. This CDR3 comprises 15 residues. The V gene lost 2 bases and the J gene lost 4 bases, with 14 bases spanning the gap. The CDR3 bases are TGTGCCATCAGTGAGAAGCAGGATAGGGGCACTGAAGCTTTCTTT. This encodes CAISEKQDRGTEAFF.

This clone is medium-sized (0.01 to 0.1%) within its sample. This chain's CDR3 is CASSPTGTQATGELFF. In DNA form, the CDR3 reads TGTGCCAGCAGTCCTACCGGGACACAGGCTACCGGGGAGCTGTTTTTT. V is TRBV7-3 and J is TRBJ2-2; maybe TRBD1 (6 bases). Trimming removed 6 bases at V and 5 bases at J, with 19 bases between. CDR3 length: 16 amino acids. Germline loops: CDR1 SGHTA, CDR2 FQGTGA. The variable domain in full, with the rest retrieved from reference TRBV7-3 and TRBJ2-2, is GAGVSQTPSNKVTEKGKYVELRCDPISGHTALYWYRQSLGQGPEFLIYFQGTGAADDSGLPNDRFFAVRPEGSVSTLKIQRTERGDSAVYLCASSPTGTQATGELFFGEGSRLTVL.

The chain is built from TRBV5-8 and TRBJ2-5; D may be TRBD1 (5 bases). The germline CDR1 and CDR2 sequences are SGHTS and YDEGEE. V was clipped by 0 bases and J by 5 bases, with 11 bases between them. The CDR3 is 14 residues long. The CDR3 here is CASSLGGRLETQYF. The CDR3 DNA reads TGTGCCAGCAGCTTGGGGGGCCGGCTGGAGACCCAGTACTTC. The whole variable domain, filled in from reference TRBV5-8 and TRBJ2-5, reads EAGVTQSPTHLIKTRGQQATLRCSPISGHTSVYWYQQALGLGLQFLLWYDEGEERNRGNFPPRFSGRQFPNYSSELNVNALELEDSALYLCASSLGGRLETQYFGPGTRLLVL.

The J gene is TRBJ2-3, the V gene TRBV9; D not resolved. V dropped 0 bases and J dropped 4 bases, with 3 bases sitting between them. Germline-derived CDR1 and CDR2 are SGDLS and YYNGEE. CDR3 length: 12 residues. The CDR3 reads CASSVAADTQYF. The CDR3 DNA reads as TGTGCCAGCAGCGTAGCGGCAGATACGCAGTATTTT. Variable domain in full (rest from reference TRBV9 and TRBJ2-3): DSGVTQTPKHLITATGQRVTLRCSPRSGDLSVYWYQQSLDQGLQFLIQYYNGEERAKGNILERFSAQQFPDLHSELNLSSLELGDSALYFCASSVAADTQYFGPGTRLTVL.

This clone was picked up a small number of times. This sequence joins TRBV6-1 and TRBJ2-6; D is unresolved. CDR1 and CDR2 (germline): MNHNS, SASEGT. The CDR3 extends over 14 amino acids. V gave up 4 bases and J gave up 1 base, with 5 bases separating them. The CDR3 protein is CASSAVSGANVLTF. The CDR3 nucleotides are TGTGCCAGCAGTGCGGTGTCTGGGGCCAACGTCCTGACTTTC.

This clone was found a few times. The chain has TRBV2 and TRBJ1-1; maybe TRBD1 (6 bases). The CDR3 sequence is 13 residues long. Trimming stripped 3 bases from V and 12 bases from J, with 17 bases between. Germline CDR1 is SNHLY and CDR2 is FYNNEI. DNA for the CDR3: TGTGCCAGCAGTGAGCAGGGTGAAGGGGGGCCTTTCTTT. Amino acid sequence: CASSEQGEGGPFF.

The chain has TRBV2 and TRBJ1-3, with a weak D call TRBD1 (6 bases). The V and J ends lost 4 bases and 0 bases respectively, with 13 bases between them. Per germline, CDR1 SNHLY and CDR2 FYNNEI. This CDR3 is 16 amino acids long. DNA of the CDR3: TGTGCCAGCAGTGTACAGGGCCAAAGCTCTGGAAACACCATATATTTT. Encoded protein: CASSVQGQSSGNTIYF.

The chain carries TRBV30 and TRBJ2-1; D is undetermined. V dropped 8 bases and J dropped 10 bases, with 15 bases sitting between them. This CDR3 region has 11 residues. Germline CDR1 GTSNPN, CDR2 SVGIG (reference sequence). The CDR3 loop is CATRPRAEQFF. CDR3 nucleotides: TGTGCCACCCGCCCCCGGGCCGAGCAGTTCTTC.

This chain joins TRBV6-5 and TRBJ1-2; unclear D gene. CDR1 and CDR2 (germline): MNHEY, SVGAGI. Trimming stripped 0 bases from V and 8 bases from J, with 10 bases between. This CDR3 is built from 13 residues. The CDR3 sequence: CASSYSGGEGYTF. DNA of the CDR3: TGTGCCAGCAGTTACTCAGGAGGAGAAGGCTACACCTTC.

CDR3 protein: CASTKNRVTGAHEQYF. DNA of the CDR3: TGTGCCAGCACCAAGAATCGGGTGACAGGGGCCCACGAGCAGTACTTC. This chain connects TRBV11-1 to TRBJ2-7, with 8 bases aligning to TRBD1. Per germline, CDR1 SGHAT and CDR2 FQDESV (reference sequence). The CDR3 spans 16 residues. Trimming removed 7 bases from V and 5 bases from J; junction bases left unmatched: 16.

This clone was recorded at least ten times. The rearrangement links TRBV11-2 to TRBJ2-7; D gene unclear. Trimming pared 2 bases from V and 3 bases from J, leaving 11 bases between. Germline CDR1 reads SGHAT; CDR2 reads FQNNGV. CDR3 size: 14 residues. For the CDR3, the DNA is TGTGCCAGCAGCTTATCGTTTAATCGCTACGAGCAGTACTTC. It codes for CASSLSFNRYEQYF.

By share, this clone ranks as medium-sized. CDR3 coding DNA: TGTGCCATCTCCAGAAGTAATGAAAAACTGTTTTTT. This sequence encodes CAISRSNEKLFF. The rearrangement joins TRBV10-3 to TRBJ1-4; no firm D call. The CDR3 runs 12 residues. CDR1 ENHRY and CDR2 SYGVKD come from the germline V gene. V lost 8 bases to trimming and J lost 4 bases, with 8 bases between them.

This clone was detected only a few times. The chain joins TRBV5-1 to TRBJ2-5; the D gene could be TRBD1 or TRBD2 (5 bases each). Trimming removed 0 bases at V and 0 bases at J, with 9 bases between. CDR3 length equals 15 residues. Looked up from germline, CDR1 is SGHRS and CDR2 is YFSETQ. This CDR3 reads CASSLGGSDQETQYF. In DNA, the CDR3 is TGCGCCAGCAGCTTGGGGGGGTCGGACCAAGAGACCCAGTACTTC.

This chain joins TRBV7-2 and TRBJ2-1; TRBD2 agrees at 8 bases. With 5 bases clipped from V and 2 bases from J, the junction kept 5 bases outside the gene matches. The CDR3 consists of 15 residues. The germline CDR1 and CDR2 sequences are SGHTA and FQGNSA. The CDR3 sequence is CASSVGAGAYNEQFF. In DNA form, the CDR3 reads TGTGCCAGCAGCGTCGGAGCGGGGGCCTACAATGAGCAGTTCTTC.

Here the CDR3 DNA reads TGTGCCAGCAGTGAAATGTTGATCCAGGGTAGCTATGGCTACACCTTC. Its protein is CASSEMLIQGSYGYTF. The gene calls are TRBV6-1 and TRBJ1-2; weak D call: TRBD1 (5 bases). This CDR3 has 16 residues. Per germline, CDR1 MNHNS and CDR2 SASEGT. V lost 2 bases to trimming and J lost 4 bases, with 17 bases between them.

The chain couples TRBV6-5 to TRBJ2-7; 9 bases fit TRBD1. The V gene's germline CDR1 is MNHEY and CDR2 SVGAGI. J lost 3 bases, V lost 1 base, and 4 bases had no gene match. The CDR3 has 15 residues. The CDR3 coding sequence is TGTGCCAGCAGTTACTACGGGACAGGGAACTACGAGCAGTACTTC. Amino acid sequence: CASSYYGTGNYEQYF.

The table lists this clone with a few counts. The V call is TRBV14, the J call TRBJ2-7; 7 bases match TRBD1. After removal of 2 bases from V and 6 bases from J, the junction contained 7 bases not matched to a gene. The CDR3 runs 14 residues. Per the germline V gene, CDR1 is SGHDN and CDR2 is FVKESK. The CDR3 protein is CASSQQIGGSEQYF. DNA for the CDR3: TGTGCCAGCAGCCAACAAATAGGGGGCAGCGAGCAGTACTTC.

Only a few counts were recorded for this clone. V usage is TRBV27 and J usage is TRBJ1-2; D perhaps matches TRBD1 (5 bases). The CDR3 length is 14 residues. Germline CDR1 and CDR2: MNHEY and SMNVEV (reference sequence). V lost 2 bases and J 3 bases, leaving 10 bases between the germline ends. The chain's CDR3 is CASSLRDGYYGYTF. The CDR3 nucleotides read TGTGCCAGCAGTTTAAGGGACGGTTACTATGGCTACACCTTC.

The V gene is TRBV7-6, the J gene TRBJ1-1, with a possible D match to TRBD1 (5 bases). The CDR3 is 13 residues long. Germline V CDR1 and CDR2: SGHVS, FNYEAQ. The V end was cut by 6 bases, the J end by 2 bases, with 10 bases between. The CDR3 nucleotides are TGTGCCAGCAGTTCCCGGGACAACACTGAAGCTTTCTTT. As protein: CASSSRDNTEAFF.

V gene TRBV27 combines with J gene TRBJ1-1; the match to TRBD1 covers 10 bases. Germline V CDR1 and CDR2: MNHEY, SMNVEV (reference sequence). Germline trimming cut 8 bases from V and 4 bases from J; bases unmatched to any gene: 1. This CDR3 is built from 12 residues. The CDR3 is CASGQGGTEAFF. The CDR3 DNA reads as TGTGCCAGCGGACAGGGGGGCACTGAAGCTTTCTTT.

This clone is judged large. The chain combines TRBV6-6 with TRBJ2-1, with a tentative D call TRBD1 (5 bases). The CDR3 runs 14 residues. V lost 2 bases and J 8 bases, leaving 13 bases between the germline ends. From germline, CDR1 is MNHNY and CDR2 SVGAGI (reference sequence). The CDR3 bases are TGTGCCAGCAGTTACGAACAGGCTTGGGATGAGCAGTTCTTC. Translation gives CASSYEQAWDEQFF.

The chain joins TRBV18 to TRBJ1-2; weak D call: TRBD1 (5 bases). In germline, CDR1 is KGHSH, CDR2 LQKENI. This CDR3 region has 14 residues. Trimming took off 2 bases at V and 7 bases at J, with 14 bases between the two ends. The CDR3 protein is CASSPSGRDGGYTF. The CDR3 DNA is TGTGCCAGCTCACCATCCGGCAGGGACGGTGGCTACACCTTC.

This clone was detected a few times. This chain's CDR3 is CASSPTGGDYEQYF. The CDR3 bases are TGTGCCAGCAGTCCGACAGGGGGCGACTACGAGCAGTACTTC. V gene TRBV28 combines with J gene TRBJ2-7; the match to TRBD1 covers 10 bases. In germline, CDR1 is MDHEN, CDR2 SYDVKM. Trimming took 5 bases from V and 3 from J; bases not matched to a gene: 4. The CDR3 runs to 14 residues. The whole variable domain, remainder taken from reference TRBV28 and TRBJ2-7, is DVKVTQSSRYLVKRTGEKVFLECVQDMDHENMFWYRQDPGLGLRLIYFSYDVKMKEKGDIPEGYSVSREKKERFSLILESASTNQTSMYLCASSPTGGDYEQYFGPGTRLTVT.

The chain uses TRBV30 and TRBJ1-1; unclear D gene. The CDR3 totals 11 residues. Per the germline V gene, CDR1 is GTSNPN and CDR2 is SVGIG (reference sequence). Deletions cut 2 bases from V and 5 bases from J, with 6 bases between. CDR3 sequence (DNA): TGTGCCTGGAGTTTAGGTACTGAAGCTTTCTTT. Residues: CAWSLGTEAFF. The whole variable domain, filled in from reference TRBV30 and TRBJ1-1, reads SQTIHQWPATLVQPVGSPLSLECTVEGTSNPNLYWYRQAAGRGLQLLFYSVGIGQISSEVPQNLSASRPQDRQFILSSKKLLLSDSGFYLCAWSLGTEAFFGQGTRLTVV.

This clone appeared a single time. This chain connects TRBV19 to TRBJ2-3; no reliable D call. CDR3 length: 13 residues. The V end lost 3 bases, the J end lost 4 bases, and 8 bases lay between the germline ends. The V gene's germline CDR1 is LNHDA and CDR2 SQIVND (reference sequence). CDR3 sequence (DNA): TGTGCCAGTAGTATTGGTCTGGCAGATACGCAGTATTTT. This gives the protein CASSIGLADTQYF. Based on the CDR3 plus reference TRBV19 and TRBJ2-3, the full variable domain is DGGITQSPKYLFRKEGQNVTLSCEQNLNHDAMYWYRQDPGQGLRLIYYSQIVNDFQKGDIAEGYSVSREKKESFPLTVTSAQKNPTAFYLCASSIGLADTQYFGPGTRLTVL.